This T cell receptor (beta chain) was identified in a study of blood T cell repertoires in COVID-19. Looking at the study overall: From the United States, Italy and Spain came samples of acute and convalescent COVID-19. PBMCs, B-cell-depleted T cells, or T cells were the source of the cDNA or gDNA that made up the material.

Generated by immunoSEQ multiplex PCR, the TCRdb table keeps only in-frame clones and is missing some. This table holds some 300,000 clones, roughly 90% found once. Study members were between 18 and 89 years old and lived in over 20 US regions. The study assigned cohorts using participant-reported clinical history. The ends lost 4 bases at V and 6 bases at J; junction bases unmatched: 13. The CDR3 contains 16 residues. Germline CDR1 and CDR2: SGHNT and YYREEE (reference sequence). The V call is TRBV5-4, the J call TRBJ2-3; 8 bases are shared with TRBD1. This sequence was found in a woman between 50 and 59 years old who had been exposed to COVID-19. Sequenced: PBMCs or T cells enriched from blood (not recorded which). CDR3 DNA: TGTGCCAGCAGCCGTCTTCTACAGGGGGTGACGGATACGCAGTATTTT. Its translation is CASSRLLQGVTDTQYF.